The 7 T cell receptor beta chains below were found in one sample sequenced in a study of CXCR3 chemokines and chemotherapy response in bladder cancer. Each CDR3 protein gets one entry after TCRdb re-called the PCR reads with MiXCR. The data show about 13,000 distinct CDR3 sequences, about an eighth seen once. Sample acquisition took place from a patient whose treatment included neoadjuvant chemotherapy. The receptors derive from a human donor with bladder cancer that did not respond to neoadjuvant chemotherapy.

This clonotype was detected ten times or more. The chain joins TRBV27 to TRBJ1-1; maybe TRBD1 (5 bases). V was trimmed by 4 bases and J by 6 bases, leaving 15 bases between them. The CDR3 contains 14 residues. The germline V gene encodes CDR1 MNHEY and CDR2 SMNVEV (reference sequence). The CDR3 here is CASSSGTGRAEAFF. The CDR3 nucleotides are TGTGCCAGCAGTTCCGGGACGGGGAGGGCTGAAGCTTTCTTT.

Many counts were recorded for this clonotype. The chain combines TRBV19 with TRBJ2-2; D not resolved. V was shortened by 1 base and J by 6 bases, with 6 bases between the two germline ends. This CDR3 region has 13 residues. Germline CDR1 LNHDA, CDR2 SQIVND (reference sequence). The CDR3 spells CASSIARAGELFF. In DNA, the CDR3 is TGTGCCAGTAGTATAGCTAGAGCCGGGGAGCTGTTTTTT.

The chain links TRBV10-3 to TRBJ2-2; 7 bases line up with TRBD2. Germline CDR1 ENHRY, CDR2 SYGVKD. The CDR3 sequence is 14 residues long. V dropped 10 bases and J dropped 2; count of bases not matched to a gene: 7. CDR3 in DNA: TGTGCCAGCAGAAGCGGGACTAACACCGGGGAGCTGTTTTTT. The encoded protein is CASRSGTNTGELFF.

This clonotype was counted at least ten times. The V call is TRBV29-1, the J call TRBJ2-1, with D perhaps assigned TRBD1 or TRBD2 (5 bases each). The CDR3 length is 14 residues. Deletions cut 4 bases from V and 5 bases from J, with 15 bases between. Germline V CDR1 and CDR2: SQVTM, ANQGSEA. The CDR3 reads CSVGGQGDHNEQFF. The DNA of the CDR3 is TGCAGCGTTGGTGGGCAGGGAGACCACAATGAGCAGTTCTTC.

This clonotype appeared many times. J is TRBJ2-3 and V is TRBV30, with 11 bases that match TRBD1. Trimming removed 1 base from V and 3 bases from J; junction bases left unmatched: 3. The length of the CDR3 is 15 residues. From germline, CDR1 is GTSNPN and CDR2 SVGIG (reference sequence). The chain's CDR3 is CAWSEGQGETDTQYF. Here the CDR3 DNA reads TGTGCCTGGAGTGAGGGACAGGGGGAAACAGATACGCAGTATTTT.

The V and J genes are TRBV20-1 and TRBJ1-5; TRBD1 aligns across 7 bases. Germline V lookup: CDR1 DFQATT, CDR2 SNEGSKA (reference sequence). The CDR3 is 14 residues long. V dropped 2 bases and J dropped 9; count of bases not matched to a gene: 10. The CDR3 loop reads CSARRESGGSPQHF. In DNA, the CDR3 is TGCAGTGCTAGAAGGGAGTCAGGGGGTTCGCCCCAGCATTTT.

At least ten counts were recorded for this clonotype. The CDR3 DNA sequence: TGTGCCAGCTCACCACAGGGGGGGGCAGAACAGCCCCAGCATTTT. Residues: CASSPQGGAEQPQHF. The rearrangement uses TRBV18 and TRBJ1-5; tentative D call: TRBD1 (6 bases). CDR3 length: 15 residues. Germline-derived CDR1 and CDR2 are KGHSH and LQKENI. V dropped 1 base and J dropped 7 bases, with 14 bases sitting between them.